This record concerns one TCR beta chain sequence. What it binds is not known. Produced via immunoSEQ multiplex PCR; TCRdb's table is partial and in-frame only. The sample contains about 180,000 clones, around 88% of which appear only once. The CDR3 runs 12 residues. The germline V and J ends were trimmed by 0 bases and 8 bases, with 6 bases remaining between them. Germline CDR1 SGHDT, CDR2 YYEEEE. This entry comes from a study of Ad26.COV2.S vaccination and SARS-CoV-2 variants. Regarding the study as a whole: Substantial response breadth was reportedly seen for spike-specific CD8+ and CD4+ T cells after vaccination. Comparability of non-spike TCR breadth was observed across vaccine and placebo recipients. While placebo recipients had lower spike-specific TCR breadth, vaccine recipients had more.

This specimen consisted of peripheral blood, obtained after recovery from COVID-19. The chain uses TRBV5-6 and TRBJ1-3, with D perhaps matching TRBD1 (5 bases). This sequence originates from a human donor who had recovered from COVID-19. The CDR3 is CASSLGGDTIYF. DNA of the CDR3: TGTGCCAGCAGCTTGGGAGGGGACACCATATATTTT.